This TCR beta chain was found in a study of chemoradiotherapy in HPV16-positive cancers. V was cut by 6 bases and J by 5 bases, with 17 bases left in between. Looked up from germline, CDR1 is SEHNR and CDR2 is FQNEAQ (reference sequence). The CDR3 spans 14 residues. The repertoire was sequenced with immunoSEQ multiplex PCR; TCRdb's copy has only in-frame clones and lacks some. This sample has 19,000 or so clones, with 90% found just once. This chain links TRBV7-9 with TRBJ2-7; TRBD2 might be the D (7 bases). Source: blood, taken from a patient who underwent chemoradiotherapy. This sequence originates from a human donor with HPV-associated anogenital cancer. The CDR3 DNA sequence: TGTGCCAGCAGTTTAAGGGGGGGCCCCCACGAGCAGTACGTC. This codes for CASSLRGGPHEQYV.